This TCR beta chain derives from a study of blood T cell repertoires in COVID-19. At the level of the study: The United States, Italy and Spain were the sources of the acute and convalescent COVID-19 samples.

Authors' processing steps: Quantification of nucleated cells was approximated via reference gene primer amplification. Profiled with immunoSEQ multiplex PCR; TCRdb holds only in-frame clones, not every one. V, J and clone size are those of that table, while D and trimming were read from the DNA. The top ten hold almost 2% of the sample, which has a few hundred thousand clones, approximately 86% seen once. The junction had 9 bases not matched to a gene; V was cut back by 0 bases and J by 0 bases. The CDR3 covers 19 residues. Germline CDR1 SGHAT, CDR2 FQNNGV. The V and J genes are TRBV11-2 and TRBJ2-2; 8 bases match TRBD2. This clonotype was obtained from a man younger than 40 with active or convalescent COVID-19. Sequenced sample: peripheral blood. The CDR3 sequence: CASSLEGGGTLSNTGELFF. The CDR3 region has the DNA TGTGCCAGCAGCTTAGAAGGCGGGGGGACCTTGTCGAACACCGGGGAGCTGTTTTTT.